The clone carrying this T cell receptor beta chain has just a few counts. Vbeta (60) and Jbeta (13) primers were used in the PCR. Method: immunoSEQ multiplex PCR; TCRdb's copy keeps in-frame clones and lacks some. The repertoire consists of about 68,000 clones, with 70% to 90% occurring once and the leading ten covering around 7%. These data belong to a study of cytomegalovirus exposure and HLA in healthy donors. There are 17 residues in the CDR3. V was clipped by 4 bases and J by 6 bases; unmatched bases: 15. CDR1 is SEHNR and CDR2 is FQNEAQ in the germline V gene (reference sequence). This clonotype was obtained from a human donor in good health. The V call is TRBV7-9, the J call TRBJ2-3; 8 positions match TRBD2. The sample comprised PBMCs. CDR3 sequence (DNA): TGTGCCAGCAGCTCCCTACCGGGGCGGGGGGCAGGTGATACGCAGTATTTT. It specifies CASSSLPGRGAGDTQYF.